This record concerns one T cell receptor (beta chain) sequence. The specificity of this receptor is unknown. Base quality data are lacking; no much larger clone is found one base away. This record belongs to a study of cytomegalovirus exposure and HLA in healthy donors (TCRdb year 2017). Context from the whole study: In an earlier analysis of under 600 of the donors, about 270 Gb of sequence data and approximately 100 million unique TCR beta sequences from about 179 million T cells were reported. The aim of the study was to test whether cataloging public T cell receptors could identify signatures of past pathogen exposure. All discovery cohort repertoires had been generated using a single sequencing platform. The later analysis used no new phenotypic data to find candidate immune exposures, relying instead on TCR beta sequences and their occurrence across donors. Donor age, sex, ethnicity and CMV serostatus were compiled alongside the repertoire data. An early release covering about 600 HLA-typed donors comprised approximately 300 gigabases of sequencing data and tens of millions of unique TCR sequences. Class I and class II HLA loci were covered by the typing at four-digit resolution. An earlier analysis of about 620 of the donors applied high-throughput TCR beta sequencing to assess whether each TCR beta V gene segment acted as functional or pseudogenic. Of the 398 genotyped donors, 65% to 90% were placed in the genetic ancestry cluster associated with self-reported Caucasian donors. Several DR-DQ haplotypes were handled as single units for association and clustering because linkage in the cohort was strong. Besides the first cohort of approximately 670 subjects, a separate validation cohort made up of 120 different subjects was used. Genome-wide SNP genotypes for about 60% of the roughly 700 donors were used in a later genetic analysis, which treated that subset as a discovery cohort. To study patterns of TCR occurrence, a later analysis re-analyzed previously published TCR beta repertoires from 666 donors and added high-resolution HLA genotyping. The study used immunosequencing to profile the T cell repertoires of hundreds of subjects and linked those repertoires to cytomegalovirus serostatus. On average, roughly 240,000 unique TCR beta nucleotide sequences were sequenced per donor among fewer than 500 genotyped donors of the cohort, with 15% to 20% of those sequences being non-productive. To predict cytomegalovirus infection status, the study brought together high-throughput TCR immunosequencing, statistical association of individual TCRs with disease status, and machine learning. Typing coverage differed by locus: A, B, C, DRB1 and DQB1 were typed in roughly 620-640 donors, DQA1 in roughly 500, DPA1 in over 600, and DPB1 in 400 to 480. What the work shows at the level of the full study, not this receptor alone: It was suggested by the authors that the approach could potentially be generalized to other disease states and immunological phenotypes. A total of around 150 TCR beta chains were listed by the study as associated with cytomegalovirus. In a later analysis, TCR association rates were found to vary across HLA loci, with the most associated TCRs seen for DRB1 alleles and the fewest for HLA-C alleles. In a later genetic analysis, a missense DCLRE1C variant was associated with V-gene and J-gene trimming of TCR beta chains, and the association was replicated in an independent cohort. A group of highly shared sequence variants was considered likely to be a technical artifact of the sequencing pipeline. CMV serostatus was the only immune exposure information available for the cohort. A later genetic analysis reported fewer N-insertions in productive TCRs among donors in an Asian-associated ancestry cluster than the approximately 700-donor mean. A further reported finding was that TCR beta sequences accurately predicted the HLA-A and HLA-B alleles for most subjects in the first cohort. A few of the identified cytomegalovirus-associated TCR beta chains were confirmed in vitro to be specific for cytomegalovirus antigens. An earlier analysis of 587 of the donors showed that most TCR beta V segments appeared in productive rearrangements either about 87% or about 30% of the time, which broadly matched IMGT annotations. Assigning TCR associations to individual alleles was difficult when HLA alleles, especially DR and DQ, strongly co-occurred. In a later analysis, most CMV-associated TCR beta chains were found to appear HLA-restricted, with HLA associations seemingly driven largely by CMV exposure. In this cohort, only TCR beta chains were sequenced, and detectable features were limited by the absence of alpha or paired-chain data. The classifier was reported to diagnose cytomegalovirus status with high specificity and sensitivity in both the original cohort and the validation cohort. Compared with equally common non-associated chains, HLA-associated TCR beta chains in a later analysis were more clonally expanded and had lower generation probabilities. Some IMGT-functional V segments, including TRBV6-2 and TRBV6-3, could not be told apart with the 87-base-pair reads, so those segments were excluded. Correlated functional status among segregating V segments might be attributable to linkage disequilibrium, but an unknown experimental factor could not be ruled out. Most TCR sequences were observed very rarely across donors, whereas some public TCRs were present in many individuals. A later analysis associated 16,951 TCR beta sequences with specific HLA alleles at a false discovery rate of 0.05. A later analysis reported that several top co-occurrence clusters appeared linked to parvovirus B19, influenza, CMV and Epstein-Barr virus. Because HLA typing was unavailable for some donors at each locus, only the typed subset was used in association tests. The presence/absence analyses assumed that sequencing depth was roughly uniform across donors, and that assumption may not be true. The earlier analysis of approximately 590 of the donors excluded approximately 17 rarely observed V segments, including chromosome 9 orphons, because counts were too low.

The cohort comprised 666 healthy bone marrow donors. All cohort members were sampled while nominally healthy, although unrecorded immune exposures were likely present. The donor tested CMV seronegative and was one of the 352 seronegative cohort members. Each donor provided a peripheral blood sample, and peripheral blood mononuclear cells were used for TCR beta sequencing. The Qiagen DNeasy Blood Extraction Kit was used to extract genomic DNA from the blood cell samples. Receptor amplification or capture employed the immunoSEQ multiplex PCR assay. For the multiplex PCR, a mixture combining 60 forward primers for TCR Vbeta segments and 13 reverse primers for TCR Jbeta segments was used. Amplification of the CDR3 region of rearranged TCR beta genes was performed with a multiplex PCR assay on genomic DNA. The amplified TCR beta libraries were sequenced on the Illumina HiSeq System as 87-base-pair reads. Processing in the source paper ran as follows. A later analysis counted about 76 million unique TCR beta chains across the 550 to 800 repertoires, and around 9.9 million of these chains were shared by at least two donors. A nearest-neighbor algorithm error-corrected the raw reads and collapsed the reads into unique sequences, merging closely related sequences to remove PCR and sequencing errors. To assign V, D and J gene segments, CDR3 sequences were aligned to IMGT reference sequences. For a sequence to be retained, a match of at least six nucleotides was required to both a V gene segment and a J gene segment. Rearrangements were called productive when the CDR3 lacked stop codons and stayed in frame with V and J; all others were non-productive. CDR3 was defined according to IMGT convention as the region running from the second conserved V-encoded cysteine to the conserved J-encoded phenylalanine. The earlier analysis of approximately 590 of the donors excluded any sequence lacking an unambiguous match to a single V gene segment. In an earlier analysis of a few hundred of the donors, a V segment was called functional when productive rearrangements were above 56.7%, and segregating when the standard deviation between donors exceeded 5%. A statistical classification framework was built to diagnose cytomegalovirus status from the catalog of TCR beta chain sequences. In a later analysis, V and J genes were assigned by comparing TCR nucleotide sequences against IMGT/GENE-DB human TR gene sequences. The TCRdist pipeline was used in a later analysis to assign CDR3 sequences and most-parsimonious VDJ recombination scenarios. In a later analysis, each TCR beta chain was defined by its CDR3 amino acid sequence together with its V-gene family, and reads without a unique V-gene family were excluded. In a later analysis, 500 to 650 highly shared, low-generation-probability nucleotide sequences were removed to address suspected cross-contamination and a sequencing artifact. A later analysis calculated a clonal expansion index for each public chain from normalized within-repertoire ranks of inferred template counts. In a later analysis, generation probabilities were computed with a VDJ recombination model fitted to out-of-frame rearrangements, and the resulting probabilities were checked against IGoR. In a later analysis, hypergeometric tests were used to score TCR-TCR, TCR-HLA and TCR-CMV co-occurrence, with a repertoire-size bias correction applied to TCR pairs. False discovery rates were estimated in a later analysis by permuting HLA or CMV assignments 20 times. In a later analysis, co-occurring TCRs were grouped with DBSCAN, and TCRdist sequence similarity was added when clustering was performed within HLA-allele-positive subsets. Repertoires with fewer than 30,000 or more than 120,000 public chains, plus five repertoires with anomalous nucleotide sharing, were excluded from co-occurrence clustering. TCRdb holds this immuneACCESS table with in-frame rearrangements only. Some clones are missing; in checked studies, unresolved V genes explain under half, and the rest has no known cause. Clone size and the V and J calls come from that table; the DNA yielded D and trimming. For this sample the table gives around 200,000 clones, of which nearly 80% were detected only once. 1.8% of the sample is taken by the ten largest.

From the germline V gene, CDR1 is SNHLY and CDR2 is FYNNEI. After removal of 1 base from V and 4 bases from J, the junction retains 4 bases not matched to a gene. Including the terminal cysteine and phenylalanine, the CDR3 comprises 14 residues. Just CDR3 DNA is preserved here, 42 bases in frame from base 1. Source material: PBMCs. The rearranged chain carries TRBV2 and TRBJ2-7, and 7 junction bases match TRBD1. The clonotype was recovered from a male donor in good health and CMV-seronegative. This receptor carries the CDR3 CASSEGYRGYEQYF. The bases are TGTGCCAGCAGTGAAGGGTACAGGGGTTACGAGCAGTACTTC.